These 9 T cell receptor beta chains were all obtained from the same sample, sequenced in a study of blood T cell repertoires in COVID-19. Only in-frame clones appear in the TCRdb table, and some are missing; sequencing was by immunoSEQ multiplex PCR. This table holds 100,000 to 150,000 clones, approximately 86% found once. Sample: PBMCs or T cells enriched from blood (not recorded which). Every receptor here comes from a woman aged 45-65 years who had recovered from COVID-19.

This chain uses TRBV2 with TRBJ1-5, with D possibly matching TRBD1 (5 bases). V dropped 8 bases and J dropped 6 bases, with 17 bases sitting between them. The CDR3 runs to 14 residues. Looked up from germline, CDR1 is SNHLY and CDR2 is FYNNEI. DNA for the CDR3: TGTGCCAGCCACCAGGCAGGGCTGCCTCAGCCCCAGCATTTT. Translating gives CASHQAGLPQPQHF.

This clone appeared once. This chain links TRBV11-3 with TRBJ2-2; 8 bases are shared with TRBD1. Losses at the gene ends were 4 bases for V and 8 bases for J; bases not matched to a gene: 3. The CDR3 contains 13 residues. The germline CDR1 and CDR2 sequences are SGHNT and YENEEA. The CDR3 DNA is TGTGCCAGCAGCTGGACAGGGAGGGGGGAGCTGTTTTTT. Protein product: CASSWTGRGELFF.

This rearrangement joins TRBV7-8 to TRBJ2-5; the D gene is possibly TRBD1 (6 bases). Germline V lookup: CDR1 SGHVS, CDR2 FQNEAQ. CDR3 length: 16 residues. The V end was cut by 1 base, the J end by 5 bases, with 17 bases between. CDR3 protein: CASSLGGLVSDETQYF. The CDR3 DNA follows: TGTGCCAGCAGCTTAGGGGGGCTAGTGAGCGATGAGACCCAGTACTTC.

V is TRBV6-5 and J is TRBJ1-5; D is perhaps TRBD1 (5 bases). V gave up 2 bases and J gave up 0 bases, with 8 bases separating them. Germline-derived CDR1 and CDR2 are MNHEY and SVGAGI. The CDR3 covers 15 residues. The CDR3 is CASSYATGSNQPQHF. The CDR3 coding sequence is TGTGCCAGCAGTTACGCAACAGGTAGCAATCAGCCCCAGCATTTT.

V usage is TRBV10-2 and J usage is TRBJ1-2; a possible D gene is TRBD1 (6 bases). Trimming took off 5 bases at V and 4 bases at J, with 11 bases between the two ends. The CDR3 has 13 amino acids. Germline CDR1 WSHSY, CDR2 SAAADI. CDR3 in DNA: TGCGCCAGCAGTAGGGGGGGAGGCTATGGCTACACCTTC. Protein sequence: CASSRGGGYGYTF.

The rearrangement joins TRBV4-1 to TRBJ2-7; D is perhaps TRBD1 (5 bases). The germline V gene has CDR1 MGHRA and CDR2 YSYEKL. The CDR3 has 16 amino acids. The V gene lost 4 bases and the J gene lost 0 bases, with 16 bases spanning the gap. The CDR3 loop is CASSPRVGASSYEQYF. The CDR3 DNA reads TGCGCCAGCAGCCCCCGAGTAGGGGCCAGCTCCTACGAGCAGTACTTC.

The rearrangement joins TRBV3-1 (or the pseudogene TRBV3-2) to TRBJ1-2, with 8 nucleotides matching TRBD1. J gave up 7 bases and V 10 bases, and 8 bases lay outside the gene matches. Looked up from germline, CDR1 is LGHDT and CDR2 is YNNKEL (reference sequence). The CDR3 covers 12 residues. The CDR3 reads CATSDRVFGYTF. The CDR3 DNA sequence: TGTGCCACCTCGGACAGGGTCTTTGGCTACACCTTC.

V and J are TRBV19 and TRBJ1-1, with a tentative D call TRBD1 (6 bases). Germline assignment: CDR1 LNHDA and CDR2 SQIVND (reference sequence). The CDR3 length is 14 residues. Trimming left V 2 bases short and J 1 base short, with 8 bases between. The chain's CDR3 is CASSIRGQNTEAFF. For the CDR3, the DNA is TGTGCCAGTAGTATAAGGGGACAGAACACTGAAGCTTTCTTT.

This clone was seen a few times. The rearrangement joins TRBV23-1 to TRBJ1-5; 12 bases are a match to TRBD1. TRBV23-1 is sorted into the ORF group, with uncertain function. V shed 4 bases and J 3 bases; nucleotides not matched to a gene: 10. The CDR3 is made up of 18 amino acids. CDR3 protein: CASSRRPGQGAHNQPQHF. The CDR3 bases are TGCGCCAGCAGTCGCCGACCGGGACAGGGGGCACACAATCAGCCCCAGCATTTT.